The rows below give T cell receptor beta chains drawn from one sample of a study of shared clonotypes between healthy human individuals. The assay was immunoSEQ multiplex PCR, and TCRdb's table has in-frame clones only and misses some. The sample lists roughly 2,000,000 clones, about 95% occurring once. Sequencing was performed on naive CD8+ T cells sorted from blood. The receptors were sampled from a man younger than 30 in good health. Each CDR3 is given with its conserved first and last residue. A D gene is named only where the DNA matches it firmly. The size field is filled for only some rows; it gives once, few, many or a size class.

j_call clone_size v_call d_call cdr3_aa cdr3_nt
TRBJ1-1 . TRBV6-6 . CASSETNTEAFF TGTGCCAGCAGCGAGACAAACACTGAAGCTTTCTTT
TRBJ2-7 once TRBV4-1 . CASSQDLSGYYEQYF TGCGCCAGCAGCCAAGATCTCTCAGGGTACTACGAGCAGTACTTC
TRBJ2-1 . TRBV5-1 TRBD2 CASSRAGGREGSSYNEQFF TGCGCCAGCAGCCGGGCGGGAGGCCGGGAGGGGAGCTCCTACAATGAGCAGTTCTTC
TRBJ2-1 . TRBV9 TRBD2 CASSPTGRDYSYNEQFF TGTGCCAGCAGCCCTACGGGGCGGGACTACTCCTACAATGAGCAGTTCTTC
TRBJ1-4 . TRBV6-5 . CASSGAVATNEKLFF TGTGCCAGCAGTGGGGCAGTCGCAACTAATGAAAAACTGTTTTTT
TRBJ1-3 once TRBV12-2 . CATPPSDGNTIYF TGTGCAACACCACCCTCTGATGGAAACACCATATATTTT
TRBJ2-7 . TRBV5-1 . CASSSASLVPAYEQYF TGCGCCAGCAGTTCCGCTTCGCTAGTCCCGGCCTACGAGCAGTACTTC
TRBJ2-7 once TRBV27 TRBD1 CASTPTGGSYEQYF TGTGCCAGCACTCCGACAGGGGGCTCCTACGAGCAGTACTTC
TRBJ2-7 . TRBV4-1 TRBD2 CASSSGASGRYPSYEQYF TGCGCCAGCAGCAGCGGGGCTAGCGGGAGGTACCCCTCCTACGAGCAGTACTTC
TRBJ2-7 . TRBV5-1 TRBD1 CASSLELGTGGRTWEQYF TGCGCCAGCAGCCTCGAATTAGGGACAGGGGGCAGAACTTGGGAGCAGTACTTC
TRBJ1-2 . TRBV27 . CASSDQQGDYGYTF TGTGCCAGCAGTGATCAACAGGGAGACTATGGCTACACCTTC
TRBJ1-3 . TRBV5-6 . CASSLALGNTIYF TGTGCCAGCAGCTTGGCTTTGGGAAACACCATATATTTT
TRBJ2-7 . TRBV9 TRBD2 CASSPSGGLTYEQYF TGTGCCAGCAGTCCAAGCGGGGGTCTAACTTACGAGCAGTACTTC
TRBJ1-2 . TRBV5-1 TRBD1 CASSLAVKGQGDYGYTF TGCGCCAGCAGCTTGGCCGTTAAAGGACAGGGAGACTATGGCTACACCTTC
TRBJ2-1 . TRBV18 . CASSPISSDNNEQFF TGTGCCAGCTCACCTATTTCGTCGGATAACAATGAGCAGTTCTTC
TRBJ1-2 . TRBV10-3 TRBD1 CAISEPPGTDYGYTF TGTGCCATCAGTGAACCTCCCGGGACAGACTATGGCTACACCTTC
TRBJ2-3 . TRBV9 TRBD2 CASRGLGTDTQYF TGTGCCAGCAGGGGACTAGGAACAGATACGCAGTATTTT
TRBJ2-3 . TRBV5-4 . CASSLAGADTQYF TGTGCCAGCAGCTTGGCCGGGGCAGATACGCAGTATTTT
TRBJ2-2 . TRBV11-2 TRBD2 CASSRLAGNTGELFF TGTGCCAGCAGCCGACTAGCGGGGAACACCGGGGAGCTGTTTTTT
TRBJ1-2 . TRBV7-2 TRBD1 CASSFTGTGDDYGYTF TGTGCCAGCAGCTTCACCGGGACAGGGGACGACTATGGCTACACCTTC